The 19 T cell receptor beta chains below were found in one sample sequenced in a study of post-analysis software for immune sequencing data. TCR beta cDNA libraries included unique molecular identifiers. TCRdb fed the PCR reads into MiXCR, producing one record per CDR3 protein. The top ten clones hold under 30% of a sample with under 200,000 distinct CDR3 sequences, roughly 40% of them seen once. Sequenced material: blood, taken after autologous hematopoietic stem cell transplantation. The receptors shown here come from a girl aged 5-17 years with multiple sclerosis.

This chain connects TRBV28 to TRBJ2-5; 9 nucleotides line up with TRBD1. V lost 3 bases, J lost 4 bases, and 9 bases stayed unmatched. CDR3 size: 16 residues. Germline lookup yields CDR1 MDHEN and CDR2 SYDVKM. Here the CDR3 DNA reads TGTGCCAGCAGTTTCTTTAGGACAGGGGATGTAGAGACCCAGTACTTC. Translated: CASSFFRTGDVETQYF.

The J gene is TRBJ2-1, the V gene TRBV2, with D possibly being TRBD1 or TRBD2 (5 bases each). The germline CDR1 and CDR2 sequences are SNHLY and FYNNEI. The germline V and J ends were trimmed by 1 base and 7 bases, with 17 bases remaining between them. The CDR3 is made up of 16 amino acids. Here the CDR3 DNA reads TGTGCCAGCAGTGAAGACCTGGCAGGGAGCAGGAATGAGCAGTTCTTC. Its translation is CASSEDLAGSRNEQFF.

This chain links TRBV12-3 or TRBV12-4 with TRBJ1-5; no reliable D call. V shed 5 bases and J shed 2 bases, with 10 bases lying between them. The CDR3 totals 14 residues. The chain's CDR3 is CASSIQRGNQPQHF. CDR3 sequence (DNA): TGTGCCAGCAGTATACAGAGAGGCAATCAGCCCCAGCATTTT.

The CDR3 loop is CASSLSRAGNQPQHF. The DNA for the CDR3 is TGTGCCAGCAGCCTTTCCAGGGCGGGCAATCAGCCCCAGCATTTT. The gene calls are TRBV6-2 or TRBV6-3 and TRBJ1-5; possible D gene TRBD1, 5 bases. The CDR3 is made up of 15 amino acids. The germline V and J ends were trimmed by 6 bases and 2 bases, with 14 bases remaining between them. Germline values: CDR1 MNHEY, CDR2 SVGEGT.

CDR3 sequence: CSARPGQSLNQPQHF. The CDR3 coding sequence is TGCAGTGCCAGACCCGGACAGAGCTTGAATCAGCCCCAGCATTTT. The chain joins TRBV20-1 to TRBJ1-5; a weak D match, TRBD1 (6 bases). The CDR3 runs 15 residues. Germline V gene lookup returns CDR1 DFQATT and CDR2 SNEGSKA (reference sequence). V lost 6 bases and J 4 bases, leaving 19 bases between the germline ends.

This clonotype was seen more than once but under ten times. In DNA, the CDR3 is TGTGCCAGCAGCCGACAGGGTCAAGAGACCCAGTACTTC. Its protein is CASSRQGQETQYF. The rearrangement uses TRBV7-3 and TRBJ2-5, with 7 bases identical to TRBD1. The ends lost 5 bases at V and 2 bases at J; junction bases unmatched: 2. Germline V gene sequence: CDR1 SGHTA, CDR2 FQGTGA. The CDR3 length is 13 residues.

CDR3: CASSLTGSRETQYF. The CDR3 bases are TGCGCCAGCAGCTTGACAGGTAGCAGAGAGACCCAGTACTTC. This rearrangement joins TRBV5-1 to TRBJ2-5; a weak D match, TRBD1 (5 bases). The germline V gene encodes CDR1 SGHRS and CDR2 YFSETQ. V lost 1 base to trimming and J lost 4 bases, with 11 bases between them. The CDR3 consists of 14 residues.

The CDR3 DNA reads as TGTGCCAGCAGCTTACTAGCGATCAATGAGCAGTTCTTC. Protein product: CASSLLAINEQFF. V is TRBV11-2 and J is TRBJ2-1; D may be TRBD2 (6 bases). V shed 2 bases and J shed 6 bases, with 8 bases lying between them. This CDR3 region has 13 residues. Germline loops: CDR1 SGHAT, CDR2 FQNNGV.

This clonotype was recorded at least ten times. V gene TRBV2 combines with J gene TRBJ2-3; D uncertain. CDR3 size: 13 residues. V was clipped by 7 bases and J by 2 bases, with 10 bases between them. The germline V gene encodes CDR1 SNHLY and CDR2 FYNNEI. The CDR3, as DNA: TGTGCCAGCACGTCCGGGTACACAGATACGCAGTATTTT. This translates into CASTSGYTDTQYF.

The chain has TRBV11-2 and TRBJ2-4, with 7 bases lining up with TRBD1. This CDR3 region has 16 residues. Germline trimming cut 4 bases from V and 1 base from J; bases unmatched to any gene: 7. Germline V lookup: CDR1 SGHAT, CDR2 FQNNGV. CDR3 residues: CASSSYRGTAKNIQYF. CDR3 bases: TGTGCCAGCAGCTCTTACAGGGGAACGGCCAAAAACATTCAGTACTTC.

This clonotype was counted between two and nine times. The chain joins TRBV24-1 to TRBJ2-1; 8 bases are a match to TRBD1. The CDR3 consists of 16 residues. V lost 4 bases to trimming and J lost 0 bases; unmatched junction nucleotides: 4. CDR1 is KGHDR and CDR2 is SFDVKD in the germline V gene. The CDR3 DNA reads TGTGCCACCAGTGAACCAGGACAGGGCTCCTACAATGAGCAGTTCTTC. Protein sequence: CATSEPGQGSYNEQFF.

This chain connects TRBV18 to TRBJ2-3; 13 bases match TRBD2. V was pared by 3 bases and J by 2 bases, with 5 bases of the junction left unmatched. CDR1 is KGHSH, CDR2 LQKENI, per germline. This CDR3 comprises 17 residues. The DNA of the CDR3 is TGTGCCAGCTCACCTCGGACTAGCGGGAGCATCACAGATACGCAGTATTTT. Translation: CASSPRTSGSITDTQYF.

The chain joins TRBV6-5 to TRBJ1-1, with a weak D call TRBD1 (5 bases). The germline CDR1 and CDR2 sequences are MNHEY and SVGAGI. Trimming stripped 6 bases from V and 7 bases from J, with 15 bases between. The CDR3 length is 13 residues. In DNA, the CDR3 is TGTGCCAGCAGCCCACCCCAGGGCAGTGAAGCTTTCTTT. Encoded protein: CASSPPQGSEAFF.

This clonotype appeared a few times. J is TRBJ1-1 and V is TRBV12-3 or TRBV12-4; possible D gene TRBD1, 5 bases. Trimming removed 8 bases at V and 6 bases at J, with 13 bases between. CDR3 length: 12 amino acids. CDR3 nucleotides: TGTGCCAGCCGTTCAGGGATCTCTGAAGCTTTCTTT. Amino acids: CASRSGISEAFF.

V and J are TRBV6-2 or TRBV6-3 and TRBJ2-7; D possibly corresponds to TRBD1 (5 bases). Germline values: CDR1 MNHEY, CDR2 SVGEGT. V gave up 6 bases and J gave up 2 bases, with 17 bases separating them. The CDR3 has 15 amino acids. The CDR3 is CASRETQGITYEQYF. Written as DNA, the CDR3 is TGTGCCAGCAGAGAAACCCAGGGAATAACCTACGAGCAGTACTTC.

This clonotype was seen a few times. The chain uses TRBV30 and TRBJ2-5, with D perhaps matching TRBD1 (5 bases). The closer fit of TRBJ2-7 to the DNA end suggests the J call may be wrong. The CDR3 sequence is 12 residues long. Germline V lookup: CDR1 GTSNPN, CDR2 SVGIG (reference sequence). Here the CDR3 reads CAWRYQGYEQYF. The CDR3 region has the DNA TGTGCCTGGAGGTATCAGGGTTACGAGCAGTACTTC.

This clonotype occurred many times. The DNA of the CDR3 is TGCAGTGCTAGTGCGGCAGCCACAGATACGCAGTATTTT. Its protein is CSASAAATDTQYF. The rearrangement joins TRBV20-1 to TRBJ2-3; D remains ambiguous. Looked up from germline, CDR1 is DFQATT and CDR2 is SNEGSKA (reference sequence). CDR3 length equals 13 residues. Trimming took off 3 bases at V and 2 bases at J, with 9 bases between the two ends.

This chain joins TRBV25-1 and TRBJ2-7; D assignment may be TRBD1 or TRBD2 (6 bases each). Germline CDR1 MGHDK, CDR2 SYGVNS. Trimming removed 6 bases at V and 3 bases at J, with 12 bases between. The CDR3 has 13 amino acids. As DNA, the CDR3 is TGTGCCAGCAGGAGGGGGGCAGACTACGAGCAGTACTTC. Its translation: CASRRGADYEQYF.

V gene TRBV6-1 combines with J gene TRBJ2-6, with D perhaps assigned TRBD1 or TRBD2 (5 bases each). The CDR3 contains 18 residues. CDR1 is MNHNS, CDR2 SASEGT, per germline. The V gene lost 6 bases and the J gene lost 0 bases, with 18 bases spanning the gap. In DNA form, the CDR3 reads TGTGCCAGCAGGACGGTTCCGGGACCCAACTCTGGGGCCAACGTCCTGACTTTC. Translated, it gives CASRTVPGPNSGANVLTF.